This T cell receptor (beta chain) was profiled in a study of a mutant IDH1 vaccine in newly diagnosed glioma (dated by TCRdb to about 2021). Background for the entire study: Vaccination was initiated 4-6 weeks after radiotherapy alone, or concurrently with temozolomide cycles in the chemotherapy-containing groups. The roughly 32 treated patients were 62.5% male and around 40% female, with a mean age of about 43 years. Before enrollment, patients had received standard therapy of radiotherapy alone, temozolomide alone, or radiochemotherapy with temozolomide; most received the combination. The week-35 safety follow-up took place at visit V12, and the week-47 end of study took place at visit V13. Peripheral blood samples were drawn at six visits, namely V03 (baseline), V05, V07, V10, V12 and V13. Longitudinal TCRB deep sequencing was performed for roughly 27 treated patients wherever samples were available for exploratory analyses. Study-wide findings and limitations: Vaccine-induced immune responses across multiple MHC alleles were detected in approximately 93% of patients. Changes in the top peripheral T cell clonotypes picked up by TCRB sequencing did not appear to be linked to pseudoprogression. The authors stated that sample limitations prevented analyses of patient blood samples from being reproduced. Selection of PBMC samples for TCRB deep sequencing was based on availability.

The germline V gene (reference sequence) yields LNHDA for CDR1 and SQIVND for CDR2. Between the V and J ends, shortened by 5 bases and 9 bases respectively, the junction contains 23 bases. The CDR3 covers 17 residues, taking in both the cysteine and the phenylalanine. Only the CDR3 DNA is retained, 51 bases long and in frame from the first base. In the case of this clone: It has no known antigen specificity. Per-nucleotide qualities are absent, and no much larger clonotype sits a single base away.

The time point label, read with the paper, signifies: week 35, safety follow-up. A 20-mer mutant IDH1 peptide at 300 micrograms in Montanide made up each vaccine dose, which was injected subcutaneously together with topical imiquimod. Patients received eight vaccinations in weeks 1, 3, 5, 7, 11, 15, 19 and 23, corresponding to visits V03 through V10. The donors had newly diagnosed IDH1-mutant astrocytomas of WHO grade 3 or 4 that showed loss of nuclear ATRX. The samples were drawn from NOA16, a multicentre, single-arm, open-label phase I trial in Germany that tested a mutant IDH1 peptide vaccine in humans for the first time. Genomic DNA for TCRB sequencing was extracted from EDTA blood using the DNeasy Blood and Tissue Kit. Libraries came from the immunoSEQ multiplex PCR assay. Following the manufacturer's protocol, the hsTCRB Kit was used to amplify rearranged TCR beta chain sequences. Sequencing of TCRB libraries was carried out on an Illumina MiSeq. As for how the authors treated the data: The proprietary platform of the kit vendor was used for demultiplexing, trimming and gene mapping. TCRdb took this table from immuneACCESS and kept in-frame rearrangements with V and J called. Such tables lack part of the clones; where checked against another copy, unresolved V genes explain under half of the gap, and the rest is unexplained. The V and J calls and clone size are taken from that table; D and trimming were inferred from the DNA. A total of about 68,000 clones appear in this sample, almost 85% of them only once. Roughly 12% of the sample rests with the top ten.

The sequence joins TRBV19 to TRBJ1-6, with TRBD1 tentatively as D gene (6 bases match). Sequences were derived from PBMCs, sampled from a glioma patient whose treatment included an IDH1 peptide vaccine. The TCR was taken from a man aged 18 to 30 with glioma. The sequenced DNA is TGTGCCAGTAGTGCGTTCTACAGGGCGCCTATTAGTTCACCCCTCCACTTT. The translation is CASSAFYRAPISSPLHF.